This T cell receptor beta chain was identified during a study of T cell responses to AZD1222 COVID-19 vaccine. Study conclusions and caveats: At study baseline, merely six AZD1222 recipients were seropositive. Vaccine-associated CD4 TCRs ranged over spike, dominating at 160-218 and 743-854. Reports say nearly half of spike-specific TCRs go after unmutated variant regions.

As to this clone: Its target is not known.

The length of the CDR3 is 16 residues. J was trimmed by 2 bases and V by 1 base; bases with no gene match: 6. Germline V lookup: CDR1 LNHDA, CDR2 SQIVND (reference sequence). TCRdb keeps only in-frame clones here, not all; method: immunoSEQ multiplex PCR. The repertoire holds some 99,000 clones, with over 75% as singletons. The rearrangement joins TRBV19 to TRBJ2-5; 8 bases map to TRBD2. The source material was peripheral blood, sampled on day 0 of AZD1222 vaccination. The sequence was collected from an adult in good health. In DNA form, the CDR3 reads TGTGCCAGTAGTATAGCCAGCGGGAGAAGGCAAGAGACCCAGTACTTC. Protein: CASSIASGRRQETQYF.